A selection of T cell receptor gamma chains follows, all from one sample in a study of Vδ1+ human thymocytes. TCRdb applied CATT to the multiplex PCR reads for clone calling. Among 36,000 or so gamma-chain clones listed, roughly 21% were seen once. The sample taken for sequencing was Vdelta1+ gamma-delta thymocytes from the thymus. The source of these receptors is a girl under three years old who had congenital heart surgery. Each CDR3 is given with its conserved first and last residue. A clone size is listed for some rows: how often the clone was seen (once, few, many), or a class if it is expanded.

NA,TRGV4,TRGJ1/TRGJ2,CATWDGKNKKLF,TGTGCCACCTGGGACGGTAAGAATAAGAAACTCTTT
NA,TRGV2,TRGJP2,CATWDGLSSDWIKTF,TGTGCCACCTGGGACGGACTAAGTAGTGATTGGATCAAGACGTTT
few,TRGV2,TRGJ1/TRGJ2,CATWDGTNKKLF,TGTGCCACCTGGGACGGGACTAATAAGAAACTCTTT
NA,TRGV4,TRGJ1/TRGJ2,CATWDGPLRYYKKLF,TGTGCCACCTGGGATGGTCCCTTGAGGTATTATAAGAAACTCTTT
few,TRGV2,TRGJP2,CATWDGPRIGSDWIKTF,TGTGCCACCTGGGACGGGCCGAGGATTGGTAGTGATTGGATCAAGACGTTT
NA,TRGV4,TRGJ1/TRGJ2,CATWDGLDYKKLF,TGTGCCACCTGGGATGGGTTGGATTATAAGAAACTCTTT
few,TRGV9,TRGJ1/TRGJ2,CALWEVRGGHKKLF,TGTGCCTTGTGGGAGGTGCGCGGGGGCCATAAGAAACTCTTC
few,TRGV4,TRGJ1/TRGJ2,CATWDGLAHRYKKLF,TGTGCCACCTGGGATGGGCTGGCCCACAGGTATAAGAAACTCTTT
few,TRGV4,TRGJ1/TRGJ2,CATWPDGYYYKKLF,TGTGCCACCTGGCCAGATGGGTATTATTATAAGAAACTCTTT
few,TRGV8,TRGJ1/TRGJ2,CATWERSYKKLF,TGTGCCACCTGGGAAAGAAGTTATAAGAAACTCTTT
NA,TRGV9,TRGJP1,CALWEVYTTGWIKIF,TGTGCCTTGTGGGAGGTTTATACCACTGGTTGGATCAAGATATTT
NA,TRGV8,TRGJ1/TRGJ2,CATWDSDYYKKLF,TGTGCCACCTGGGATAGCGATTATTATAAGAAACTCTTT
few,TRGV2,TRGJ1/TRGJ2,CATWENPMRGKKKLF,TGTGCCACCTGGGAGAACCCCATGAGAGGAAAAAAGAAACTCTTT
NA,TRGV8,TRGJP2,CATWDRRGVGDWIKTF,TGTGCCACCTGGGATAGGCGCGGAGTTGGTGATTGGATCAAGACGTTT
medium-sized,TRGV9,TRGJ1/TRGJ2,CALWEVPGKLF,TGTGCCTTGTGGGAGGTGCCGGGGAAACTCTTT
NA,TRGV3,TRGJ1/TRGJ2,CATWDRPKNYKKLF,TGTGCCACCTGGGACAGGCCTAAAAATTATAAGAAACTCTTT
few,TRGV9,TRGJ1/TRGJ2,CALWEVLWYKKLF,TGTGCCTTGTGGGAGGTGCTTTGGTATAAGAAACTCTTT
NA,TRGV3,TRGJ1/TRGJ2,CATWDTSYYKKLF,TGTGCCACCTGGGACACCTCTTATTATAAGAAACTCTTT
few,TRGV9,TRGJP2,CALWEGSNWIKTF,TGTGCCTTGTGGGAGGGTTCAAATTGGATCAAGACGTTT
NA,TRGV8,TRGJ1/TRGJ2,CATWDSRDKKLF,TGTGCCACCTGGGACTCGAGGGATAAGAAACTCTTT
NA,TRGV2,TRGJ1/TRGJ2,CATWGHYYKKLF,TGTGCCACCTGGGGACATTATTATAAGAAACTCTTT
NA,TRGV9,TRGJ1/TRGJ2,CALWEPYYKKLF,TGCGCCTTGTGGGAGCCGTATTATAAGAAACTCTTT
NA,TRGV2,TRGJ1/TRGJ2,CATWDEPSKKLF,TGTGCCACCTGGGACGAACCATCTAAGAAACTCTTT
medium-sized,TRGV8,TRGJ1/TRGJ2,CATWDRDYKKLF,TGTGCCACCTGGGATCGGGATTATAAGAAACTCTTT
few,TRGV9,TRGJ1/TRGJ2,CALSWVKLF,TGTGCCTTGTCCTGGGTGAAACTCTTT
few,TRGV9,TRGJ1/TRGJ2,CALWEENYKKLF,TGTGCCTTGTGGGAGGAAAACTATAAGAAACTCTTT
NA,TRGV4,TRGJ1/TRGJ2,CATWGGEEGKLF,TGTGCCACCTGGGGCGGTGAAGAAGGGAAACTCTTT
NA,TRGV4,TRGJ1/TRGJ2,CATWDGPDIYYKKLF,TGTGCCACCTGGGATGGACCTGACATTTATTATAAGAAACTCTTT
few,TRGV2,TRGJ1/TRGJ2,CATWVYSGKKLF,TGTGCCACCTGGGTCTACAGCGGTAAGAAACTCTTT
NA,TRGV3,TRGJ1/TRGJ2,CATWDRRAGYKKLF,TGTGCCACCTGGGACAGGCGAGCTGGCTATAAGAAACTCTTT
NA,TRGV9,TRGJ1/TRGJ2,CALWVSENYYKKLF,TGTGCCTTGTGGGTGAGCGAGAATTATTATAAGAAACTCTTT
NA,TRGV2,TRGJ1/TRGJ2,CATWDGPPNYYKKLF,TGTGCCACCTGGGACGGGCCCCCGAATTATTATAAGAAACTCTTT
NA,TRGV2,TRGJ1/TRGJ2,CATWDGPFDYYKKLF,TGTGCCACCTGGGATGGTCCGTTCGATTATTATAAGAAACTCTTT
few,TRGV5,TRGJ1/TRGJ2,CATWDRSATLPEKLF,TGTGCCACCTGGGACAGGTCCGCGACCCTCCCTGAGAAACTCTTT
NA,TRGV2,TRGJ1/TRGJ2,CATWAGHYKKLF,TGTGCCACCTGGGCCGGACATTATAAGAAACTCTTT
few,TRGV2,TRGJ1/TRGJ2,CATWDGSRGKLF,TGTGCCACCTGGGACGGCTCCAGGGGGAAACTCTTT
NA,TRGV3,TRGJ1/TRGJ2,CATWDRLCDYKNLF,TGTGCCACCTGGGACAGGCTCTGCGATTATAAGAACCTCTTT
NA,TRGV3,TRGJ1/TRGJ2,CATWAPPLKKLF,TGTGCCACCTGGGCCCCCCCCCTTAAGAAACTCTTT
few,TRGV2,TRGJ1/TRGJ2,CATWDGPLSYKKLF,TGTGCCACCTGGGACGGCCCCCTCTCTTATAAGAAACTCTTT
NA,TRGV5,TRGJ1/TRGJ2,CATWDNPEKLF,TGTGCCACCTGGGACAACCCTGAGAAACTCTTT
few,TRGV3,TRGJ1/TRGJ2,CATWDKARYKKLF,TGTGCCACCTGGGACAAGGCGCGGTATAAGAAACTCTTT
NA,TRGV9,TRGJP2,CALWEVAKRGDWIKTF,TGTGCCTTGTGGGAGGTGGCGAAAAGGGGTGATTGGATCAAGACGTTT
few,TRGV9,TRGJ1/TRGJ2,CACHYKKLF,TGTGCCTGCCATTATAAGAAACTCTTT
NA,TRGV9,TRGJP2,CALWEVQSDWIKTF,TGTGCCTTGTGGGAGGTGCAGAGTGATTGGATCAAGACGTTT
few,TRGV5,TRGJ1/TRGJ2,CATWDRRGYYKKLF,TGTGCCACCTGGGACAGAAGGGGCTATTATAAGAAACTCTTT
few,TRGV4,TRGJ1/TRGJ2,CATWDSVAYYKKLF,TGTGCCACCTGGGATAGTGTCGCTTATTATAAGAAACTCTTT
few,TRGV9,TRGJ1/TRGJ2,CALWEVQRKLF,TGTGCCTTGTGGGAGGTGCAGAGGAAACTCTTT
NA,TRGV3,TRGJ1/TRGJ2,CATWDRQWKLF,TGTGCCACCTGGGACAGGCAATGGAAACTCTTT
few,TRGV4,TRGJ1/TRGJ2,CATWDVPFTYKKLF,TGTGCCACCTGGGATGTCCCCTTTACGTATAAGAAACTCTTT